The next 26 T cell receptor beta chains were all read from a single sample in a study of shared clonotypes between healthy human individuals. Produced via immunoSEQ multiplex PCR; TCRdb's table is partial and in-frame only. Among roughly 500,000 clones, approximately 94% were seen once, and the ten largest hold about 0.06%. The sequenced sample consisted of naive CD4+ T cells sorted from blood. The subset is: CD45RA+ positively selected. The receptor set was obtained from a woman in her twenties or thirties in good health.

V is TRBV4-2 and J is TRBJ2-5; the D is unclear. The CDR3 is made up of 15 amino acids. Per germline, CDR1 LGHNA and CDR2 YNFKEQ. Between the trimmed V and J ends, which lost 0 bases and 3 bases, there was a span of 11 bases. The DNA for the CDR3 is TGTGCCAGCAGCCAAGATCCTGTAGCAGAAGAGACCCAGTACTTC. It encodes CASSQDPVAEETQYF.

The chain recombines TRBV5-1 with TRBJ2-7; D remains ambiguous. V was cut by 0 bases and J by 3 bases, with 7 bases left in between. Germline V gene data show CDR1 as SGHRS and CDR2 as YFSETQ. CDR3 length: 13 amino acids. Here the CDR3 DNA reads TGCGCCAGCAGCTTGGACACCGGCTACGAGCAGTACTTC. The encoded protein is CASSLDTGYEQYF.

V usage is TRBV10-3 and J usage is TRBJ2-7, with D unclear. The V end was cut by 2 bases, the J end by 5 bases, with 13 bases between. The CDR3 runs 14 residues. Germline values: CDR1 ENHRY, CDR2 SYGVKD. The CDR3 bases are TGTGCCATCAGTGAGGAGCGACCCCTGGACGAGCAGTACTTC. It is translated as CAISEERPLDEQYF.

This chain connects TRBV2 to TRBJ2-7; 7 bases match TRBD2. The germline V gene has CDR1 SNHLY and CDR2 FYNNEI. After removal of 2 bases from V and 9 bases from J, the junction contained 10 bases not matched to a gene. This CDR3 spans 14 amino acids. This CDR3 is CASSERGRVYWQYF. The CDR3, as DNA: TGTGCCAGCAGTGAACGTGGGAGGGTTTATTGGCAGTACTTC.

The V and J genes are TRBV25-1 and TRBJ2-3; 7 positions match TRBD2. The CDR3 sequence is 15 residues long. J lost 2 bases, V lost 6 bases, and 8 bases had no gene match. Germline lookup yields CDR1 MGHDK and CDR2 SYGVNS. CDR3 amino acids: CASRNSGMNTDTQYF. The CDR3 region has the DNA TGTGCCAGCAGAAACAGCGGGATGAACACAGATACGCAGTATTTT.

A note on this clone: A read error may produce the germline difference seen at one junction end. The V gene is TRBV6-1, the J gene TRBJ1-4, with a weak D call TRBD1 (5 bases). This CDR3 is 13 amino acids long. The germline V gene encodes CDR1 MNHNS and CDR2 SASEGT. The CDR3 bases are TGTGCCGGCAGAGGGGCGAGTAATGAAAAACTGTTTTTT. This translates into CAGRGASNEKLFF.

The chain recombines TRBV5-1 with TRBJ2-4, with 9 bases matching TRBD1. This CDR3 region has 16 residues. V was pared by 3 bases and J by 5 bases, with 9 bases of the junction left unmatched. Germline V gene sequence: CDR1 SGHRS, CDR2 YFSETQ. The CDR3 DNA sequence: TGCGCCAGCAGCTCGGCTGGGACAGGGACTCAAAACATTCAGTACTTC. This translates into CASSSAGTGTQNIQYF.

J is TRBJ1-3 and V is TRBV19; D is unclear. The CDR3 runs to 14 residues. The ends were cut back, 7 bases at V and 2 bases at J, with 12 bases in the middle. Germline V gene data show CDR1 as LNHDA and CDR2 as SQIVND (reference sequence). CDR3 sequence reads: CASTDGSAGNTIYF. In nucleotides, the CDR3 is TGTGCCAGTACCGATGGCAGCGCTGGAAACACCATATATTTT.

The V call is TRBV28, the J call TRBJ2-3, with D perhaps TRBD1 (6 bases). This CDR3 is built from 17 residues. V lost 6 bases and J 1 base, leaving 20 bases between the germline ends. Germline V gene lookup returns CDR1 MDHEN and CDR2 SYDVKM. CDR3 bases: TGTGCCAGCAGCCGGGTACTGGGGGCGCAGGGCACAGATACGCAGTATTTT. Its translation is CASSRVLGAQGTDTQYF.

V is TRBV27 and J is TRBJ2-2; D tentatively fits TRBD1 or TRBD2 (5 bases each). There are 16 residues in the CDR3. V lost 5 bases, J lost 2 bases, and 15 bases lay in between. CDR1 MNHEY and CDR2 SMNVEV come from the germline V gene (reference sequence). This CDR3 reads CASSLFGTTNTGELFF. For the CDR3, the DNA is TGTGCCAGCAGTCTTTTTGGGACCACCAACACCGGGGAGCTGTTTTTT.

The gene calls are TRBV4-1 and TRBJ1-3; 9 nucleotides line up with TRBD1. The CDR3 spans 22 residues. Germline loops: CDR1 MGHRA, CDR2 YSYEKL. V trimming: 2 bases; J trimming: 0 bases; junction bases outside the gene matches: 20. Here the CDR3 reads CASSQLTGGRDRDGFSGNTIYF. The DNA for the CDR3 is TGCGCCAGCAGCCAACTGACAGGGGGAAGGGACCGCGATGGTTTCTCTGGAAACACCATATATTTT.

This clone was seen only once. CDR3: CAWSKSGPYEQYF. DNA of the CDR3: TGTGCCTGGAGTAAAAGCGGTCCCTACGAGCAGTACTTC. The V and J genes are TRBV30 and TRBJ2-7, with D perhaps matching TRBD2 (5 bases). CDR3 length equals 13 residues. The germline V gene encodes CDR1 GTSNPN and CDR2 SVGIG (reference sequence). V lost 2 bases to trimming and J lost 2 bases, with 10 bases between them.

In regard to this clone: The same CDR3 arises from other DNA sequences in this sample as well. V usage is TRBV28 and J usage is TRBJ1-5; D perhaps matches TRBD1 (5 bases). V lost 2 bases and J lost 4, with 9 bases in between. The CDR3 totals 14 residues. The germline V gene has CDR1 MDHEN and CDR2 SYDVKM. CDR3 coding DNA: TGTGCCAGCAGTTTACGGGGGGGGAATCAGCCCCAGCATTTT. Translated, it gives CASSLRGGNQPQHF.

The CDR3 DNA reads TGTGCCAGCAGCGACAGGGGAGCGGAGACCCAGTACTTC. Translating gives CASSDRGAETQYF. The genes are TRBV6-5 and TRBJ2-5, with TRBD1 identical over 8 bases. CDR1 is MNHEY and CDR2 is SVGAGI in the germline V gene. This CDR3 region has 13 residues. The junction had 5 bases not matched to a gene; V was cut back by 6 bases and J by 5 bases.

The chain employs TRBV25-1 and TRBJ1-4; D not resolved. The CDR3 runs to 14 residues. From germline, CDR1 is MGHDK and CDR2 SYGVNS. V lost 5 bases, J lost 4 bases, and 11 bases lay in between. The CDR3 bases are TGTGCCAGCAGTTCTCGACTCGATAATGAAAAACTGTTTTTT. Translating gives CASSSRLDNEKLFF.

The chain recombines TRBV5-1 with TRBJ2-7; no clear D. The CDR3 is 15 amino acids. The V gene's germline CDR1 is SGHRS and CDR2 YFSETQ. The V end lost 4 bases, the J end lost 3 bases, and 17 bases lay between the germline ends. For the CDR3, the DNA is TGCGCCAGCAGCCCCGGTCGCGTGGAATTCTACGAGCAGTACTTC. It yields the protein CASSPGRVEFYEQYF.

The genes are TRBV4-1 and TRBJ1-1, with 9 positions matching TRBD1. Trimming took 4 bases from V and 4 from J; bases not matched to a gene: 4. CDR3 length: 14 residues. CDR1 and CDR2 (germline): MGHRA, YSYEKL. The CDR3 sequence is CASSRTTGGTEAFF. CDR3 DNA sequence: TGCGCCAGCAGCCGCACGACAGGGGGCACTGAAGCTTTCTTT.

The rearrangement links TRBV7-8 to TRBJ2-7; 7 bases are shared with TRBD1. The CDR3 runs 13 residues. Germline V gene lookup returns CDR1 SGHVS and CDR2 FQNEAQ. The J segment lost 5 bases and the V segment lost 5 bases, leaving 6 bases of the junction unmatched. CDR3 in DNA: TGTGCCAGCAGCATGGGACAGCACGACGAGCAGTACTTC. Encoded protein: CASSMGQHDEQYF. Complete variable domain (other parts from reference TRBV7-8 and TRBJ2-7): GAGVSQSPRYKVAKRGQDVALRCDPISGHVSLFWYQQALGQGPEFLTYFQNEAQLDKSGLPSDRFFAERPEGSVSTLKIQRTQQEDSAVYLCASSMGQHDEQYFGPGTRLTVT.

CDR3 bases: TGTGCCAGCAGCCCCGACAGGCTTAGCTATGGCTACACCTTC. Encoded protein: CASSPDRLSYGYTF. V gene TRBV11-2 combines with J gene TRBJ1-2, with D possibly TRBD1 on 6 matching bases. The CDR3 loop spans 14 amino acids. Germline V lookup: CDR1 SGHAT, CDR2 FQNNGV. With 5 bases removed from V and 4 bases from J, the gap between germline ends came to 14 bases.

The chain recombines TRBV7-2 with TRBJ2-4; D call uncertain. The CDR3 totals 12 residues. CDR1 is SGHTA, CDR2 FQGNSA, per germline. The ends were cut back, 0 bases at V and 9 bases at J, with 6 bases in the middle. CDR3 nucleotides: TGTGCCAGCAGCTTAGCAGACGGCATTCAGTACTTC. As protein: CASSLADGIQYF.

The V and J genes are TRBV28 and TRBJ1-3; 7 nucleotides line up with TRBD1. The CDR3 totals 16 residues. Germline CDR1 is MDHEN and CDR2 is SYDVKM. J lost 4 bases, V lost 6 bases, and 12 bases had no gene match. The CDR3, as DNA: TGTGCCAGCAGCTTCGTTGACAGGGCCCTCGGAAACACCATATATTTT. Protein sequence: CASSFVDRALGNTIYF.

The chain is built from TRBV4-1 and TRBJ2-6; D perhaps matches TRBD2 (6 bases). This CDR3 has 17 amino acids. The germline V gene has CDR1 MGHRA and CDR2 YSYEKL. With 4 bases removed from V and 0 bases from J, the gap between germline ends came to 13 bases. CDR3 sequence reads: CASSLSRGSSGANVLTF. The CDR3, as DNA: TGCGCCAGCAGCCTATCACGGGGGTCCTCTGGGGCCAACGTCCTGACTTTC.

This sequence joins TRBV10-3 and TRBJ2-7; D unresolved. Germline loops: CDR1 ENHRY, CDR2 SYGVKD. V was pared by 3 bases and J by 2 bases, with 8 bases between. CDR3 size: 13 residues. For the CDR3, the DNA is TGTGCCATCAGTGAAGGAGCCACCTACGAGCAGTACTTC. Translated, it gives CAISEGATYEQYF.

In DNA, the CDR3 is TGTGCCAGCTCACAACAGGAGACCACAGATACGCAGTATTTT. It yields the protein CASSQQETTDTQYF. The chain combines TRBV18 with TRBJ2-3, with a weak D call TRBD1 (5 bases). V was shortened by 4 bases and J by 2 bases, with 10 bases between the two germline ends. In germline, CDR1 is KGHSH, CDR2 LQKENI. The CDR3 runs to 14 residues. Full variable domain (missing parts from reference TRBV18 and TRBJ2-3): NAGVMQNPRHLVRRRGQEARLRCSPMKGHSHVYWYRQLPEEGLKFMVYLQKENIIDESGMPKERFSAEFPKEGPSILRIQQVVRGDSAAYFCASSQQETTDTQYFGPGTRLTVL.

The chain couples TRBV2 to TRBJ1-1; D uncertain. Germline CDR1 SNHLY, CDR2 FYNNEI. V gave up 3 bases and J gave up 4 bases, with 12 bases separating them. The CDR3 spans 14 residues. CDR3: CASSDLGAVTEAFF. The CDR3 region has the DNA TGTGCCAGCAGTGATCTGGGAGCGGTCACTGAAGCTTTCTTT.

In this sample, this clone turned up a few times. The V gene is TRBV7-9, the J gene TRBJ1-2; D is unclear. The V gene's germline CDR1 is SEHNR and CDR2 FQNEAQ (reference sequence). V dropped 5 bases and J dropped 9 bases, with 13 bases sitting between them. This CDR3 has 12 residues. CDR3 in amino acids: CASSPEVGSYTF. The DNA for the CDR3 is TGTGCCAGCAGCCCCGAGGTAGGGAGCTACACCTTC. The full variable domain, in which reference TRBV7-9 and TRBJ1-2 provide the parts outside the CDR3, is DTGVSQNPRHKITKRGQNVTFRCDPISEHNRLYWYRQTLGQGPEFLTYFQNEAQLEKSRLLSDRFSAERPKGSFSTLEIQRTEQGDSAMYLCASSPEVGSYTFGSGTRLTVV.